This TCR beta chain appears in the sequencing data of a study of shared clonotypes between healthy human individuals. The split of CD4+ cells yielded CD45RA+ naive and CD45RA-negative memory subsets. The sample holds a few counts of this clone. The protocol was immunoSEQ multiplex PCR, while the TCRdb copy is restricted to in-frame clones and leaves out a portion. The data contain about 1.1 million clones, roughly 77% of them singletons. The V end lost 3 bases, the J end lost 0 bases, and 9 bases lay between the germline ends. This CDR3 comprises 15 residues. Looked up from germline, CDR1 is MGHRA and CDR2 is YSYEKL.

The TCR originated in a man between 18 and 35 years old in good health. Some clones in this sample may be carry-over from other donors' samples. Sequenced input: memory CD4+ T cells from PBMCs. The subset: CD45RA-negative fraction. The chain joins TRBV4-1 to TRBJ1-5; D remains ambiguous. The CDR3 loop is CASSQKINSNQPQHF. Written as DNA, the CDR3 is TGCGCCAGCAGCCAGAAGATAAATAGCAATCAGCCCCAGCATTTT.